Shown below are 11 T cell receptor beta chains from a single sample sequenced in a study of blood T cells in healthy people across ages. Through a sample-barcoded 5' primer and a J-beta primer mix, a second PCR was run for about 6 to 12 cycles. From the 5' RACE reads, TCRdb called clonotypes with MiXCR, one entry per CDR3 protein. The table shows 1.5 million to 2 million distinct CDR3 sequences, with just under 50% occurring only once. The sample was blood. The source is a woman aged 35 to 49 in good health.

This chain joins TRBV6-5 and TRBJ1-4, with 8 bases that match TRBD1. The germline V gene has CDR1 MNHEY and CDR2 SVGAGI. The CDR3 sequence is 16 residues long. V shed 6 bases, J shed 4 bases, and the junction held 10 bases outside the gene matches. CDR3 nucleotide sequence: TGTGCCAGCAGAATGACAGGGGCGGGCAATAATGAAAAACTGTTTTTT. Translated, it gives CASRMTGAGNNEKLFF.

DNA for the CDR3: TGTGCCAGCAGCTTAGAGGGGGGAAGACTTACCTACGAGCAGTACTTC. Translation: CASSLEGGRLTYEQYF. This chain links TRBV7-8 with TRBJ2-7; D might be TRBD1 or TRBD2, each matching 6 bases. Deletions cut 1 base from V and 2 bases from J, with 15 bases between. This CDR3 has 16 residues. Germline values: CDR1 SGHVS, CDR2 FQNEAQ.

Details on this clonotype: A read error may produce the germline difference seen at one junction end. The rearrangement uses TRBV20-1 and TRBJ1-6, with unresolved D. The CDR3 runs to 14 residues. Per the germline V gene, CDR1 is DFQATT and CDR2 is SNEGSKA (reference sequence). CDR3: CSARGTVTNSPHHF. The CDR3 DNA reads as TGCAGTGCTAGAGGGACGGTAACTAATTCACCCCACCACTTT.

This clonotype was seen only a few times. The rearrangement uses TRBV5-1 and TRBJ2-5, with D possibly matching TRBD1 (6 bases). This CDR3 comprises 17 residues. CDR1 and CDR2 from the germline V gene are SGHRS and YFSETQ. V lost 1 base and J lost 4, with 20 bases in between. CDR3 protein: CASSLQNVQGLAETQYF. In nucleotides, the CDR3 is TGCGCCAGCAGCTTGCAGAACGTACAGGGTTTGGCAGAGACCCAGTACTTC.

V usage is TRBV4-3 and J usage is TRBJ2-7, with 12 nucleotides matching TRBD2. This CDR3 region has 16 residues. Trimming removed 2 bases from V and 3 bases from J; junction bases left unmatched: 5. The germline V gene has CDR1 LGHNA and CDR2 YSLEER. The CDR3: CASSQLPTSGGYEQYF. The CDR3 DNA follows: TGCGCCAGCAGCCAATTGCCGACTAGCGGGGGCTACGAGCAGTACTTC.

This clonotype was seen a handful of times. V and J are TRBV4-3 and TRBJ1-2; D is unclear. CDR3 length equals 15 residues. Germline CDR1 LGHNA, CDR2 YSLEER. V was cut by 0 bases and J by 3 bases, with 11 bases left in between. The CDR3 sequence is CASSQDKYEYYGYTF. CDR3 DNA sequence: TGCGCCAGCAGCCAAGATAAATATGAATACTATGGCTACACCTTC.

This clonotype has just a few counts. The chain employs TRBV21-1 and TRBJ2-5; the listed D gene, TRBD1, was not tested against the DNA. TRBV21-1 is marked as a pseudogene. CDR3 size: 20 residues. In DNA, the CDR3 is TGTGCCAGCAACCATGACCGGGACAGGGATCTCTGGAGGGAAAAAGAGACCCAGTACTTC. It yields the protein CASNHDRDRDLWREKETQYF.

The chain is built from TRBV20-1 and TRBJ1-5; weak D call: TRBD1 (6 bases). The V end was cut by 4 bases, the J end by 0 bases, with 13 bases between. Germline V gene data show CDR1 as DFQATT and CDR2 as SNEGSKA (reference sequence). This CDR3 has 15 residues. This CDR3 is CSATTGGYSNQPQHF. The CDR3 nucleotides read TGCAGTGCTACGACAGGAGGATATAGCAATCAGCCCCAGCATTTT.

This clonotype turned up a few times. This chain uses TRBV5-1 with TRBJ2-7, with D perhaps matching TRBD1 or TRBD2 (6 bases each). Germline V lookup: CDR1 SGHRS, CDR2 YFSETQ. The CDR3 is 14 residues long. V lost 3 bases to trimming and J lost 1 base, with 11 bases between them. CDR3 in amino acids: CASSSKGGSYEQYF. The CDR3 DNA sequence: TGCGCCAGCAGCTCTAAAGGGGGGTCCTACGAGCAGTACTTC.

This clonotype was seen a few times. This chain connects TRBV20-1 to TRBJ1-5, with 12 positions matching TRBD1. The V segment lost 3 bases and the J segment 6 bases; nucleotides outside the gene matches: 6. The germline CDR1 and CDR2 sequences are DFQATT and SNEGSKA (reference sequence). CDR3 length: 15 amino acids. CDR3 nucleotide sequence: TGCAGTGCTAGGACGGGACAGGGGGCAAGTCAGCCCCAGCATTTT. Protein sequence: CSARTGQGASQPQHF.

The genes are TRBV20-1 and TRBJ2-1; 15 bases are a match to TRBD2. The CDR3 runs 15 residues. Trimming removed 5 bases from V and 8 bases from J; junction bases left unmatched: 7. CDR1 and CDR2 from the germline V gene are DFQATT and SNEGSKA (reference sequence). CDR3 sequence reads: CSASRTSGGADEQFF. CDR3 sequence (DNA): TGCAGTGCTTCTAGGACTAGCGGGGGGGCGGATGAGCAGTTCTTC.